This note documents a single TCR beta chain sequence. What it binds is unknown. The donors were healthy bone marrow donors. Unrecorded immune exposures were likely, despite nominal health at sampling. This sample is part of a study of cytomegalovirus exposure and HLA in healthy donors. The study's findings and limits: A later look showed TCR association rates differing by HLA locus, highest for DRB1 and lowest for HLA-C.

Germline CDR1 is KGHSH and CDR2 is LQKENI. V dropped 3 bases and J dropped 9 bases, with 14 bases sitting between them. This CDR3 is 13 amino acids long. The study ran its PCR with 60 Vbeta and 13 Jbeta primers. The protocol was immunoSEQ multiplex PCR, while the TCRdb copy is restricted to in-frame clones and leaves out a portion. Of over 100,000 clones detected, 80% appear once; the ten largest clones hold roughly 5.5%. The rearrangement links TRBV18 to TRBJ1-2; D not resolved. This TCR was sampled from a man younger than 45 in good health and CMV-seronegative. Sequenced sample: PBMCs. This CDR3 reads CASSPGLAERYTF. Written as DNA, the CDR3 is TGTGCCAGCTCACCCGGGTTGGCAGAGCGCTACACCTTC.